These 23 T cell receptor beta chains originate from one sample sequenced in a study of T-cell memory formation after mild COVID-19. Each CDR3 protein gets one entry after TCRdb re-called the 5' RACE reads with MiXCR. The data contain around 250,000 distinct CDR3 sequences, over 15% of them singletons. Material: PBMCs or a T cell subset sorted from them (not recorded which). These receptors were taken from a man aged 18 to 30 who had mild COVID-19 (a few samples of this study predate the infection). Cell type and time point are not known.

V is TRBV7-3 and J is TRBJ2-1; D call uncertain. The CDR3 covers 15 residues. CDR1 and CDR2 (germline): SGHTA, FQGTGA. V lost 4 bases, J lost 3 bases, and 13 bases lay in between. The CDR3 DNA sequence: TGTGCCAGCAGCTCCGAACGACGGATCTACAATGAGCAGTTCTTC. It translates to CASSSERRIYNEQFF.

The chain has TRBV7-2 and TRBJ2-1; D may be TRBD2 (5 bases). The V gene's germline CDR1 is SGHTA and CDR2 FQGNSA. This CDR3 is 13 amino acids long. V lost 5 bases and J 7 bases, leaving 12 bases between the germline ends. For the CDR3, the DNA is TGTGCCAGCAGCCGGGGATGGGCAAATGAGCAGTTCTTC. Translated, it gives CASSRGWANEQFF.

This chain links TRBV10-1 with TRBJ2-7; D may be TRBD1 or TRBD2 (5 bases each). Germline loops: CDR1 WNHNN, CDR2 SYGVQD (reference sequence). The CDR3 contains 16 residues. Trimming removed 10 bases at V and 6 bases at J, with 28 bases between. The DNA for the CDR3 is TGCGCCACCGGGGTCGGGACGGTGGAACGTGAGGTCGAGCAGTACGTC. Amino acid sequence: CATGVGTVEREVEQYV.

The J gene is TRBJ2-7, the V gene TRBV9; 8 bases are a match to TRBD2. V lost 0 bases to trimming and J lost 6 bases; unmatched junction nucleotides: 8. This CDR3 spans 15 amino acids. Germline V CDR1 and CDR2: SGDLS, YYNGEE. CDR3 sequence reads: CASSVDPAGASEQYF. The CDR3 nucleotides are TGTGCCAGCAGCGTAGACCCAGCGGGGGCCTCCGAGCAGTACTTC.

CDR3 region: CASRGTGGYYGYTF. The CDR3, as DNA: TGTGCCAGCAGGGGGACAGGGGGGTACTATGGCTACACCTTC. V usage is TRBV6-1 and J usage is TRBJ1-2; 11 bases line up with TRBD1. Per germline, CDR1 MNHNS and CDR2 SASEGT. The CDR3 has 14 residues. V shed 6 bases and J 3 bases; nucleotides not matched to a gene: 3.

The chain is built from TRBV5-1 and TRBJ2-3; 9 positions match TRBD2. This CDR3 region has 16 residues. The J segment lost 6 bases and the V segment lost 0 bases, leaving 8 bases of the junction unmatched. Germline loops: CDR1 SGHRS, CDR2 YFSETQ. CDR3 nucleotides: TGCGCCAGCAGCTTGGCCGGCGGGGGGGCCTGGGATACGCAGTATTTT. Translated: CASSLAGGGAWDTQYF.

This clonotype was seen more than once but under ten times. This chain uses TRBV9 with TRBJ2-3, with 9 bases matching TRBD2. V shed 2 bases, J shed 0 bases, and the junction held 7 bases outside the gene matches. The CDR3 sequence is 17 residues long. Germline V lookup: CDR1 SGDLS, CDR2 YYNGEE. The chain's CDR3 is CASSVLRGGRSTDTQYF. The CDR3 DNA reads TGTGCCAGCAGCGTTTTGCGGGGGGGCAGAAGCACAGATACGCAGTATTTT.

This clonotype has a handful of counts. The chain has TRBV9 and TRBJ1-1; D may be TRBD1 (6 bases). This CDR3 spans 13 amino acids. The V end lost 1 base, the J end lost 6 bases, and 10 bases lay between the germline ends. Germline V lookup: CDR1 SGDLS, CDR2 YYNGEE. CDR3: CASSVTQGSEAFF. Written as DNA, the CDR3 is TGTGCCAGCAGCGTAACACAGGGATCTGAAGCTTTCTTT.

This clonotype was counted only a few times. The chain uses TRBV5-1 and TRBJ2-1; tentative D call: TRBD2 (6 bases). CDR1 and CDR2 from the germline V gene are SGHRS and YFSETQ. V lost 3 bases and J 0 bases, leaving 19 bases between the germline ends. This CDR3 contains 18 residues. The chain's CDR3 is CASSWGPGRGRSYNEQFF. DNA of the CDR3: TGCGCCAGCAGCTGGGGACCGGGGCGGGGCCGCTCCTACAATGAGCAGTTCTTC.

This clonotype was seen only a few times. This chain uses TRBV12-3 or TRBV12-4 with TRBJ2-7; the match to TRBD2 covers 12 bases. CDR3 length equals 18 residues. Germline trimming cut 4 bases from V and 1 base from J; bases unmatched to any gene: 11. In nucleotides, the CDR3 is TGTGCCAGCAGTTCAGGGAGGAGAGGACTAGCGGGGTCCTACGAGCAGTACGTC. Protein: CASSSGRRGLAGSYEQYV.

The chain has TRBV7-2 and TRBJ2-4; D not resolved. The germline gives CDR1 SGHTA, CDR2 FQGNSA. The CDR3 has 15 residues. Trimming cost V 1 base and J 4 bases, with 11 bases left between them. The CDR3 sequence: CASSLGVAGKNIQYF. In DNA, the CDR3 is TGTGCCAGCAGCTTAGGAGTCGCAGGAAAAAACATTCAGTACTTC. Full variable domain (rest looked up from reference TRBV7-2 and TRBJ2-4): GAGVSQSPSNKVTEKGKDVELRCDPISGHTALYWYRQSLGQGLEFLIYFQGNSAPDKSGLPSDRFSAERTGGSVSTLTIQRTQQEDSAVYLCASSLGVAGKNIQYFGAGTRLSVL.

The table lists this clonotype with many counts. The V gene is TRBV7-2, the J gene TRBJ2-3; D could derive from TRBD1 or TRBD2 (7 bases each). Looked up from germline, CDR1 is SGHTA and CDR2 is FQGNSA. The CDR3 length is 16 residues. Trimming stripped 3 bases from V and 4 bases from J, with 17 bases between. CDR3 sequence: CASSFGPGGAADTQYF. The CDR3 DNA reads as TGTGCCAGCAGCTTCGGCCCAGGGGGGGCCGCAGATACGCAGTATTTT.

This sequence joins TRBV6-2 or TRBV6-3 and TRBJ2-1; D not certain. V gave up 5 bases and J gave up 4 bases, with 6 bases separating them. Germline V gene sequence: CDR1 MNHEY, CDR2 SVGEGT. This CDR3 region has 12 residues. In nucleotides, the CDR3 is TGTGCCAGCAGTGACCAATACAATGAGCAGTTCTTC. It is translated as CASSDQYNEQFF.

The chain has TRBV10-3 and TRBJ2-5; 10 bases fit TRBD1. There are 14 residues in the CDR3. The germline gives CDR1 ENHRY, CDR2 SYGVKD. V gave up 6 bases and J gave up 4 bases; unmatched junction bases: 5. Written as DNA, the CDR3 is TGTGCCATCAGAGGGACAGGGGCTGGAGAGACCCAGTACTTC. This codes for CAIRGTGAGETQYF.

This clonotype was counted ten times or more. The genes are TRBV5-1 and TRBJ2-7, with TRBD1 matching over 11 bases. This CDR3 is 15 amino acids long. Germline lookup yields CDR1 SGHRS and CDR2 YFSETQ. Trimming took 4 bases from V and 5 from J; bases not matched to a gene: 8. The CDR3 DNA sequence: TGCGCCAGCAGCGTCCCTGGACAGGGGGCTAACGAGCAGTACTTC. Amino acids: CASSVPGQGANEQYF.

Only a few counts were recorded for this clonotype. The chain recombines TRBV5-5 with TRBJ2-3, with D tentatively TRBD2 (6 bases). The V and J ends lost 0 bases and 6 bases respectively, with 14 bases between them. CDR3 length: 15 amino acids. Germline loops: CDR1 SGHKS, CDR2 YYEKEE (reference sequence). CDR3 residues: CASSLGTLGGDTQYF. The CDR3 nucleotides read TGTGCCAGCAGCTTGGGGACCCTCGGAGGGGATACGCAGTATTTT.

The chain employs TRBV7-2 and TRBJ2-7, with TRBD1 as a possible D gene (5 bases). Trimming took off 5 bases at V and 0 bases at J, with 14 bases between the two ends. The CDR3 is 15 residues long. From germline, CDR1 is SGHTA and CDR2 FQGNSA. CDR3 DNA sequence: TGTGCCAGCAGCCTAAGACAGTCTAGCTCCTACGAGCAGTACTTC. Its translation: CASSLRQSSSYEQYF.

The sample holds a few counts of this clonotype. V gene TRBV12-3 or TRBV12-4 combines with J gene TRBJ1-2; TRBD1 might be the D (6 bases). This CDR3 spans 14 amino acids. Trimming stripped 5 bases from V and 4 bases from J, with 14 bases between. The DNA for the CDR3 is TGTGCCAGCAGTCCAGGGGAGGGACTCTATGGCTACACCTTC. It specifies CASSPGEGLYGYTF.

The chain is built from TRBV7-9 and TRBJ2-3; D possibly corresponds to TRBD2 (6 bases). In germline, CDR1 is SEHNR, CDR2 FQNEAQ (reference sequence). V lost 6 bases and J lost 5, with 15 bases in between. This CDR3 is 14 amino acids long. The CDR3 sequence is CASSRRLEQDTQYF. The CDR3 DNA is TGTGCCAGCAGTAGAAGACTAGAGCAAGATACGCAGTATTTT. Supplemented by reference TRBV7-9 and TRBJ2-3, the full variable domain reads DTGVSQNPRHKITKRGQNVTFRCDPISEHNRLYWYRQTLGQGPEFLTYFQNEAQLEKSRLLSDRFSAERPKGSFSTLEIQRTEQGDSAMYLCASSRRLEQDTQYFGPGTRLTVL.

This clonotype was seen only a few times. The rearrangement uses TRBV5-4 and TRBJ2-1, with 12 bases that match TRBD2. Germline V gives CDR1 SGHNT, CDR2 YYREEE (reference sequence). The CDR3 extends over 15 amino acids. V gave up 4 bases and J gave up 4 bases; unmatched junction bases: 3. In DNA form, the CDR3 reads TGTGCCAGCAGCCCTCTAGCGGGGGGGTACAATGAGCAGTTCTTC. The encoded protein is CASSPLAGGYNEQFF.

The rearrangement joins TRBV10-3 to TRBJ2-1, with 9 bases lining up with TRBD2. Germline CDR1 reads ENHRY; CDR2 reads SYGVKD. The CDR3 is 16 amino acids. The ends lost 2 bases at V and 10 bases at J; junction bases unmatched: 12. Here the CDR3 reads CAISEPLAGIADEQFF. DNA for the CDR3: TGTGCCATCAGTGAGCCCCTAGCGGGGATCGCTGACGAGCAGTTCTTC.

The chain is built from TRBV11-2 and TRBJ1-1; D is undetermined. CDR3 length: 14 residues. V lost 5 bases to trimming and J lost 0 bases, with 10 bases between them. CDR1 and CDR2 (germline): SGHAT, FQNNGV. CDR3 sequence (DNA): TGTGCCAGCAGCGACTACCACATGAACACTGAAGCTTTCTTT. This codes for CASSDYHMNTEAFF.

As to this clonotype: No conserved phenylalanine or tryptophan ends this CDR3, so it is likely a read error. The DNA is omitted, as the CDR3 cannot be located on it reliably, and the CDR3 follows TCRdb's listing. The V and J genes are TRBV18 and TRBJ2-1; TRBD2, the D gene given by the table, was not confirmed from the DNA. The length of the CDR3 is 11 amino acids, counting both ends. From germline, CDR1 is KGHSH and CDR2 LQKENI. CDR3 in amino acids: CASSPLAFTLS.